The present TCR beta chain was sequenced within a study of T-cell memory formation after mild COVID-19. The CDR3 is 14 residues long. The V and J ends lost 4 bases and 4 bases, in that order; junction bases with no gene match: 1. TCRdb redid the calling of the 5' RACE reads with MiXCR, one entry per CDR3 protein. There are over 400,000 distinct CDR3 sequences in the sample; roughly a quarter occur only once, and over 10% lies in the top ten. Sample: PBMCs or a T cell subset sorted from them (not recorded which). The chain employs TRBV12-3 or TRBV12-4 and TRBJ2-1; 10 nucleotides line up with TRBD2. The sequence came from an adult woman who had mild COVID-19 (a few samples of this study predate the infection). Cell type and time point are not known. CDR3 loop: CASSYSGRYNEQFF. The DNA of the CDR3 is TGTGCCAGCAGTTATAGCGGGAGGTACAATGAGCAGTTCTTC.